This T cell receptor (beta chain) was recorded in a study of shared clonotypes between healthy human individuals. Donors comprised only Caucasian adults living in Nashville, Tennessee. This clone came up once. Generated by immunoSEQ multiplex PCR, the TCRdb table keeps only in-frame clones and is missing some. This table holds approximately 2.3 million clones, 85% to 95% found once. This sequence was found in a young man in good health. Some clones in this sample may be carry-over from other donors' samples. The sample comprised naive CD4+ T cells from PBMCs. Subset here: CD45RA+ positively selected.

The CDR3 reads CAWSVLGQGNNEQFF. In DNA form, the CDR3 reads TGTGCCTGGAGTGTACTAGGACAGGGCAACAATGAGCAGTTCTTC. The rearrangement joins TRBV30 to TRBJ2-1; TRBD1 matches 8 bases. CDR3 length equals 15 residues. Losses at the gene ends were 0 bases for V and 5 bases for J; bases not matched to a gene: 6. Per germline, CDR1 GTSNPN and CDR2 SVGIG (reference sequence).